This T cell receptor (beta chain) originates from a study of shared clonotypes between healthy human individuals (dated by TCRdb to 2018 to 2021). Turning to the overall study: The cohort included a few men and a couple of women between 18 and 49 years of age. For each donor, three plates each were used for CD4 naive and CD4 memory, two plates were used for CD8 naive, and one plate was used for CD8 memory. The study deeply sequenced blood TCR repertoires of five healthy adults to estimate repertoire size and the extent of clonotype sharing between individuals. To increase sequencing depth and limit assay-specific biases, TCR repertoire library preparation and sequencing were carried out by different laboratories using diverse techniques. Between about 0.9 and 10 billion PBMCs per donor were obtained by leukapheresis.

There are 15 amino acids in the CDR3, from cysteine to phenylalanine inclusive. The only DNA kept is the CDR3, 45 bases in frame from the first base. The junction shows trimming of 5 bases on V and 7 bases on J, and the gene matches do not reach 7 bases of it. Sequences SGHVS (CDR1) and FNYEAQ (CDR2) are obtained from the germline V gene. Points the paper makes about the study in general: Incomplete sequencing was indicated by rarefaction of sorted-subset datasets, despite the large sequencing depth. Compared with non-shared clonotypes, clonotypes shared by all four sorted-subset donors had higher generation probabilities. About 5% of naive CD4, around 4% of naive CD8, 2.3% of memory CD4, and roughly 0.4% of memory CD8 clonotypes were shared across several donors. Pairwise subsampling led to the expectation that sequencing depth would affect the degree of clonotype sharing among donors. Sampling was limited to blood, and TCR repertoires in tissue likely differ from TCR repertoires in blood. Naive subsets generally had larger estimated clonotype richness than memory subsets. Because the study included only a small number of donors, the genetic and exposure-history diversity represented was limited.

CD8 naive samples were CD45RO-negative cells positively selected for CCR7, giving a CD45RA+CCR7+ population that excluded TemRA cells. The donors were healthy, HIV-negative adults with no recently reported acute infections or vaccinations. All donors were Caucasian adults living in Nashville, Tennessee, USA. Blood was collected by leukapheresis, and PBMCs were isolated by Ficoll-Histopaque density gradient centrifugation and then cryopreserved in liquid nitrogen vapor phase. Analytical flow cytometry was used to check the purity and quantity of every magnetically sorted T cell population. Genomic DNA was isolated from each sorted fraction and quantified by UV absorbance on a Nanodrop 2000c. This clone was counted once. Its antigen specificity is not known. The sample holds no much larger clone one base away, and base qualities are not on file. Using the deep immunoSEQ assay, multiplex PCR amplified TCR CDR3 regions from genomic DNA. Extracted genomic DNA from each cell subset was spread evenly across all wells of several immunoSEQ 96-well plates, with each plate serving as a replicate. For sorted subsets, each replicate PCR was loaded with approximately 0.2 ug genomic DNA, equivalent to 25,000 to 30,000 T cell genomes. The purified libraries were quantified using a Qubit 3.0 fluorometer, sized with a Bioanalyzer 2100, and then quantified again using the KAPA Library Quantification kit. Every immunoSEQ 96-well plate was sequenced on a separate single-read 150-cycle Illumina NextSeq 550 flow cell. The authors' analysis ran thus. Because the immunoSEQ output held only junctional sequences and lacked quality scores, the filtering could not match the filtering applied to full-length reads. To assign V/J genes and CDR3, sequences were annotated against IMGT germline references using PyIR, a Python wrapper for IgBLAST v1.9. Any read was removed if the V/J assignment was weak (E-value above 1e-6), the CDR3 was missing, or the read contained stop codons, out-of-frame junctions, or ambiguous translated residues. V3J clonotypes were defined as sequences sharing an identical inferred V gene, J gene, and CDR3 amino acid sequence. Percentage overlap between repertoires was computed as shared unique clonotypes divided by the size of the smaller repertoire. Richness of each repertoire was evaluated using RTK rarefaction, the Chao1 estimator, and Recon v2.1 estimates of unobserved clonotypes. OLGA was used to compute generation probabilities for all TCRbeta clonotypes that the gDNA method yielded from a handful of donors. Entries here come from immuneACCESS through TCRdb and include only in-frame sequences with V and J called. Some clones fail to appear in such tables; in the studies checked, an unresolved V gene covers under half of the shortfall, and the cause of the remainder is unknown. V, J and clone size are taken as reported in that table, and D and trimming were inferred from the DNA itself. The sample has about 1,900,000 clones on record, 85% to 95% of them singletons. The ten biggest clones cover under 1.5% of the sample.

This sequence originates from a man between 18 and 35 years old in good health. The chain links TRBV7-6 with TRBJ2-2, and 10 junction bases match TRBD2. The specimen was naive CD8+ T cells sorted from blood. Per the publication, the cell subset or site label means: CD45RA+CCR7+. The encoded CDR3 is CASSLERGGLGELFF. The DNA sequence reads TGTGCCAGCAGCCTCGAGCGGGGGGGCCTCGGGGAGCTGTTTTTT.